These 23 T cell receptor beta chains share one sample of origin, sequenced in a study of blood T cell repertoires in COVID-19. Assay used: immunoSEQ multiplex PCR; TCRdb lists only in-frame clones, some missing. The table includes around 320,000 clones, roughly nine tenths detected once. The sample was PBMCs or T cells enriched from blood (not recorded which). Source of these receptors: a woman in her forties or fifties who had been exposed to COVID-19.

This clone was counted once. This rearrangement joins TRBV5-6 to TRBJ2-3, with D perhaps matching TRBD1 (6 bases). The CDR3 runs to 16 residues. The V end lost 1 base, the J end lost 2 bases, and 14 bases lay between the germline ends. CDR1 and CDR2 from the germline V gene are SGHDT and YYEEEE. CDR3 sequence: CASSLWGRITTDTQYF. As DNA, the CDR3 is TGTGCCAGCAGCTTGTGGGGGCGCATTACCACAGATACGCAGTATTTT.

This clone was counted only a few times. The rearrangement joins TRBV2 to TRBJ1-2; the D gene is possibly TRBD1 (5 bases). Trimming removed 7 bases from V and 8 bases from J, with 20 bases in between. CDR1 and CDR2 (germline): SNHLY, FYNNEI. CDR3 length: 14 residues. The CDR3 bases are TGTGCCAGCACCAAATCGGCAGGGCCATCGGGCTACACCTTC. Translating it yields CASTKSAGPSGYTF.

Details on this clone: The junction shows a germline mismatch at one end, possibly a read error. The chain couples TRBV19 to TRBJ1-2, with D perhaps matching TRBD1 (6 bases). CDR1 is LNHDA and CDR2 is SQIVND in the germline V gene (reference sequence). The CDR3 is 14 residues long. The DNA for the CDR3 is TGTACCAGTAGGGTACAGGGAACTAACTATGGCTACACCTTC. Translating it yields CTSRVQGTNYGYTF.

The V gene is TRBV14, the J gene TRBJ1-1, with 8 bases identical to TRBD1. Germline CDR1 is SGHDN and CDR2 is FVKESK. The CDR3 runs to 14 residues. After removal of 4 bases from V and 9 bases from J, the junction contained 10 bases not matched to a gene. This CDR3 reads CASSLPGGAVKAFF. In DNA, the CDR3 is TGTGCCAGCAGCCTTCCAGGGGGCGCGGTAAAAGCTTTCTTT.

The count of this clone is one. This chain connects TRBV11-2 to TRBJ2-7, with D hard to call. This CDR3 region has 11 residues. Germline lookup yields CDR1 SGHAT and CDR2 FQNNGV. V was cut by 5 bases and J by 2 bases, with 4 bases left in between. The CDR3 coding sequence is TGTGCCAGCAGCCGGGCCTACGAGCAGTACTTC. Amino acids: CASSRAYEQYF.

This clone was picked up a small number of times. V gene TRBV7-9 combines with J gene TRBJ1-1; D call uncertain. This CDR3 contains 14 residues. Trimming removed 5 bases from V and 8 bases from J, with 18 bases in between. Germline V gene data show CDR1 as SEHNR and CDR2 as FQNEAQ (reference sequence). This CDR3 is CASSPTAGMAEAFF. The DNA for the CDR3 is TGTGCCAGCAGCCCGACCGCAGGCATGGCGGAAGCTTTCTTT. The whole variable domain, remainder taken from reference TRBV7-9 and TRBJ1-1, is DTGVSQNPRHKITKRGQNVTFRCDPISEHNRLYWYRQTLGQGPEFLTYFQNEAQLEKSRLLSDRFSAERPKGSFSTLEIQRTEQGDSAMYLCASSPTAGMAEAFFGQGTRLTVV.

This clone was seen more than once but under ten times. The rearrangement joins TRBV7-9 to TRBJ1-2, with 11 bases that match TRBD1. Trimming took 1 base from V and 2 from J; bases not matched to a gene: 3. The CDR3 covers 16 residues. Germline CDR1 reads SEHNR; CDR2 reads FQNEAQ (reference sequence). CDR3 in amino acids: CASSLGDRGENYGYTF. CDR3 sequence (DNA): TGTGCCAGCAGCTTAGGGGACAGGGGGGAGAACTATGGCTACACCTTC.

This rearrangement joins TRBV30 to TRBJ2-3; 12 bases match TRBD2. V shed 1 base, J shed 5 bases, and the junction held 4 bases outside the gene matches. Germline V lookup: CDR1 GTSNPN, CDR2 SVGIG (reference sequence). The CDR3 runs 15 residues. The CDR3 nucleotides read TGTGCCTGGAGTGGGACTAGCGGGGTGGGAGATACGCAGTATTTT. Translating it yields CAWSGTSGVGDTQYF.

The rearrangement links TRBV27 to TRBJ1-1; the D is unclear. Germline V gene lookup returns CDR1 MNHEY and CDR2 SMNVEV (reference sequence). The length of the CDR3 is 13 residues. V was trimmed by 5 bases and J by 1 base, leaving 8 bases between them. CDR3 nucleotide sequence: TGTGCCAGCAGTGCGAGGAGGAACACTGAAGCTTTCTTT. Encoded protein: CASSARRNTEAFF.

This clone is a singleton in its sample. This rearrangement joins TRBV28 to TRBJ1-1, with 10 positions matching TRBD1. The germline V gene has CDR1 MDHEN and CDR2 SYDVKM. The CDR3 spans 13 residues. The V gene end was trimmed by 8 bases and the J gene end by 4 bases; junction bases not matched to a gene: 4. CDR3 sequence reads: CASGGQGFTEAFF. CDR3 DNA: TGTGCCAGCGGGGGACAGGGGTTCACTGAAGCTTTCTTT. Complete variable domain (other parts from reference TRBV28 and TRBJ1-1): DVKVTQSSRYLVKRTGEKVFLECVQDMDHENMFWYRQDPGLGLRLIYFSYDVKMKEKGDIPEGYSVSREKKERFSLILESASTNQTSMYLCASGGQGFTEAFFGQGTRLTVV.

The chain carries TRBV5-1 and TRBJ2-7, with TRBD2 as a possible D gene (5 bases). V was clipped by 4 bases and J by 2 bases, with 16 bases between them. The CDR3 has 15 amino acids. Germline lookup yields CDR1 SGHRS and CDR2 YFSETQ. The CDR3 reads CASSLAGGPTYEQYF. DNA for the CDR3: TGCGCCAGCAGCCTGGCGGGTGGTCCAACCTACGAGCAGTACTTC. The variable domain in full, with the rest retrieved from reference TRBV5-1 and TRBJ2-7, is KAGVTQTPRYLIKTRGQQVTLSCSPISGHRSVSWYQQTPGQGLQFLFEYFSETQRNKGNFPGRFSGRQFSNSRSEMNVSTLELGDSALYLCASSLAGGPTYEQYFGPGTRLTVT.

The chain combines TRBV9 with TRBJ1-6; 9 bases are a match to TRBD1. The CDR3 has 16 residues. The J segment lost 9 bases and the V segment lost 0 bases, leaving 7 bases of the junction unmatched. In germline, CDR1 is SGDLS, CDR2 YYNGEE. CDR3 in amino acids: CASSVGRGQGSSPLHF. The CDR3 DNA sequence: TGTGCCAGCAGCGTAGGTCGAGGACAGGGGTCTTCACCCCTCCACTTT.

The chain employs TRBV3-1 (or the pseudogene TRBV3-2) and TRBJ1-1, with D perhaps TRBD1 (5 bases). Trimming removed 3 bases at V and 4 bases at J, with 12 bases between. Germline-derived CDR1 and CDR2 are LGHDT and YNNKEL (reference sequence). CDR3 size: 14 residues. The CDR3 region is CASSHRGSGTEAFF. CDR3 nucleotides: TGTGCCAGCAGCCATAGGGGATCAGGCACTGAAGCTTTCTTT.

In DNA form, the CDR3 reads TGTGCCAGTAGTTCGGGACAGGGCCCTATGCCCCAGCATTTT. This translates into CASSSGQGPMPQHF. The chain recombines TRBV19 with TRBJ1-5; 9 nucleotides line up with TRBD1. This CDR3 contains 14 residues. Germline CDR1 LNHDA, CDR2 SQIVND (reference sequence). V lost 5 bases, J lost 9 bases, and 8 bases stayed unmatched.

The chain is built from TRBV2 and TRBJ1-2, with D possibly matching TRBD1 (5 bases). The CDR3 is made up of 14 amino acids. Trimming took off 2 bases at V and 4 bases at J, with 11 bases between the two ends. CDR1 is SNHLY and CDR2 is FYNNEI in the germline V gene. DNA for the CDR3: TGTGCCAGCAGTGAACGGGGGATTCGCTATGGCTACACCTTC. Its translation is CASSERGIRYGYTF.

This clone has only a few counts. V gene TRBV19 combines with J gene TRBJ1-4; 8 bases map to TRBD1. Germline V gene data show CDR1 as LNHDA and CDR2 as SQIVND (reference sequence). The junction had 23 bases not matched to a gene; V was cut back by 3 bases and J by 17 bases. This CDR3 has 17 residues. The DNA for the CDR3 is TGTGCCAGTAGTATGCCCCAGACTCTCGGTGGGGACAGGTGGCGTTTTTTT. Translated, it gives CASSMPQTLGGDRWRFF.

The chain joins TRBV11-2 to TRBJ2-1; D possibly corresponds to TRBD2 (6 bases). This CDR3 comprises 15 residues. The V gene's germline CDR1 is SGHAT and CDR2 FQNNGV. Trimming removed 1 base at V and 5 bases at J, with 12 bases between. The CDR3 here is CASSLGGGRDNEQFF. The DNA for the CDR3 is TGTGCCAGCAGCTTAGGGGGAGGACGGGACAATGAGCAGTTCTTC.

This chain links TRBV27 with TRBJ1-6; D remains unclear. Germline V gene sequence: CDR1 MNHEY, CDR2 SMNVEV (reference sequence). The CDR3 is 19 residues long. V lost 3 bases and J lost 0, with 18 bases in between. The CDR3 is CASSLVGDIPSSYNSPLHF. CDR3 bases: TGTGCCAGCAGTTTGGTCGGCGACATTCCGAGCTCCTATAATTCACCCCTCCACTTT.

The chain has TRBV14 and TRBJ2-7; possibly TRBD1 for D (6 bases). Germline-derived CDR1 and CDR2 are SGHDN and FVKESK. The CDR3 consists of 12 residues. The germline V and J ends were trimmed by 5 bases and 3 bases, with 8 bases remaining between them. DNA of the CDR3: TGTGCCAGCAGCTCACAGGGCTACGAGCAGTACTTC. Encoded protein: CASSSQGYEQYF.

This chain links TRBV28 with TRBJ2-3; D call uncertain. V was pared by 4 bases and J by 1 base, with 12 bases between. In germline, CDR1 is MDHEN, CDR2 SYDVKM. CDR3 length equals 15 residues. The DNA of the CDR3 is TGTGCCAGCAGTTCGGAAAGCGTGGGCACAGATACGCAGTATTTT. It is translated as CASSSESVGTDTQYF.

The chain couples TRBV19 to TRBJ2-3; possible D gene TRBD1, 5 bases. Trimming left V 5 bases short and J 2 bases short, with 17 bases between. The CDR3 totals 16 residues. Germline V CDR1 and CDR2: LNHDA, SQIVND (reference sequence). CDR3 DNA sequence: TGTGCCAGTAGTCCCTTGACAGTGACAAACACAGATACGCAGTATTTT. Amino acids: CASSPLTVTNTDTQYF. The full variable domain, rest sourced from reference TRBV19 and TRBJ2-3, is DGGITQSPKYLFRKEGQNVTLSCEQNLNHDAMYWYRQDPGQGLRLIYYSQIVNDFQKGDIAEGYSVSREKKESFPLTVTSAQKNPTAFYLCASSPLTVTNTDTQYFGPGTRLTVL.

The chain carries TRBV5-8 and TRBJ2-2; D may be TRBD1 (6 bases). Trimming stripped 1 base from V and 4 bases from J, with 11 bases between. Germline-derived CDR1 and CDR2 are SGHTS and YDEGEE. The CDR3 length is 15 residues. In DNA, the CDR3 is TGTGCCAGCAGCTTGTCAGGGGTATCCACCGGGGAGCTGTTTTTT. Encoded protein: CASSLSGVSTGELFF.

The V gene is TRBV6-5, the J gene TRBJ1-5, with 8 bases lining up with TRBD1. V lost 7 bases to trimming and J lost 8 bases; unmatched junction nucleotides: 7. Per germline, CDR1 MNHEY and CDR2 SVGAGI. The CDR3 has 13 residues. The DNA of the CDR3 is TGTGCCAGCAATGGACAGGGAGGGGAGCCCCAGCATTTT. Translating it yields CASNGQGGEPQHF.